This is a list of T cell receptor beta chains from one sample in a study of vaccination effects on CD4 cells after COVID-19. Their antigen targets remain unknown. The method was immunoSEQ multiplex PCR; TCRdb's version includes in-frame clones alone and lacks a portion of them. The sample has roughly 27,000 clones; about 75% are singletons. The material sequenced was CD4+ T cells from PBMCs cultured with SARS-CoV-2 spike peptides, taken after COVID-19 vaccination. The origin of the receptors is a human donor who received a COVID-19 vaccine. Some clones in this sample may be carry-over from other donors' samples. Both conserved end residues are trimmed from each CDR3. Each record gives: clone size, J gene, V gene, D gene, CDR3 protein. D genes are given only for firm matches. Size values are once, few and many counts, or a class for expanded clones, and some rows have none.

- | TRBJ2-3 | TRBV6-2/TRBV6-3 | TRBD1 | ASSYSLDRGYLAGGTDTQY
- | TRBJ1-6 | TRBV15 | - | ATSSGGDRGGISPLH
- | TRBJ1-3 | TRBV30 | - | AWSVLRSSGNTIY
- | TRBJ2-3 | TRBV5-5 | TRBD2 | ASSQVAGAYTDTQY
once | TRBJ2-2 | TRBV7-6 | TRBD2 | ASSSTGGRDTGELF
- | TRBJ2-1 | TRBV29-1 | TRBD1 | SLGGQGFNEQF
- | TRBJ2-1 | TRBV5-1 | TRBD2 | ASRTSEPYNEQF
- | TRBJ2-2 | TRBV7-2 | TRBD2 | ASSLGGGALGTGELF
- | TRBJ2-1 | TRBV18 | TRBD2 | ASSPRPSGDYNEQF
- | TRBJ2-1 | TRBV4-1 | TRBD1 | ASNLPEGGREQF
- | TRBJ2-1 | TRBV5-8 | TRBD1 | ASPLDWTGGVSYNEQF
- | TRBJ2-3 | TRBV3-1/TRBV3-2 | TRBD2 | ASSQGWGLAASDTQY
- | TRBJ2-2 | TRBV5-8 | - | ASSFAGVRTGELF
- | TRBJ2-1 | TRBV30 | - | AWSPTPNEQF
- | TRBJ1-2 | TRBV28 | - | ASITSTASYGYT
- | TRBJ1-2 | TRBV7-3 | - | ASSLTGGGYGYT
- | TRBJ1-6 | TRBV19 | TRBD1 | ASSISGQGKPLH